Sequencing of this TCR beta chain was carried out in a study of blood T cell repertoires in COVID-19. In the study overall: The United States, Italy and Spain were the sources of the acute and convalescent COVID-19 samples. The analysed material was cDNA or gDNA that came from T cells, B-cell-depleted T cells, or PBMCs.

This clone was found a few times. The V and J ends lost 7 bases and 2 bases respectively, with 11 bases between them. The CDR3 spans 14 residues. CDR1 and CDR2 (germline): MDHEN, SYDVKM. In the original workflow: Reference gene primer amplification gave estimated nucleated cell counts. Using immunoSEQ multiplex PCR, the repertoire was profiled, and TCRdb retains in-frame clones only, with some absent. D and trimming come from the DNA, and the V and J calls and clone size come from that table. The table shows roughly 190,000 clones, with roughly 86% occurring only once. The TCR originated in a woman in her sixties or seventies with active or convalescent COVID-19. Sample: peripheral blood. The chain combines TRBV28 with TRBJ2-2; D is ambiguous. CDR3: CASKERKNTGELFF. The CDR3 DNA reads as TGTGCCAGCAAGGAGCGAAAAAACACCGGGGAGCTGTTTTTT.